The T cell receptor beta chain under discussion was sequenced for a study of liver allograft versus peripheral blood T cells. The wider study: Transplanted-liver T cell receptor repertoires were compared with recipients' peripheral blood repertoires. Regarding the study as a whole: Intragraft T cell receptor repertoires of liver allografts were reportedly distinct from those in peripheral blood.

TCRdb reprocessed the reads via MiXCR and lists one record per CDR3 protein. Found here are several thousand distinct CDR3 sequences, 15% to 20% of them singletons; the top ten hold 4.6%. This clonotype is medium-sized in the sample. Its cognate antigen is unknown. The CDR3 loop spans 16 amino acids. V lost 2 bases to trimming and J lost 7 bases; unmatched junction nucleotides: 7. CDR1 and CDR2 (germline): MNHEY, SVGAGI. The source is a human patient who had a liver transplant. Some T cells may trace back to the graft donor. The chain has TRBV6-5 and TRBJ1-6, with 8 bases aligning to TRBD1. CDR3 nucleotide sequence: TGTGCCAGCAGTTACCCCAGGGGGCAGGGAAATTCACCCCTCCACTTT. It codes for CASSYPRGQGNSPLHF.